This TCR beta chain stems from a study of T cells expressing NK-cell markers. Overall study context: Sorted T-cell subsets CD3+CD56+NKG2C+, CD3+CD56+NKG2C- and CD3+CD56-NKG2C+ were TCR beta-sequenced.

CDR3 size: 16 residues. Germline-derived CDR1 and CDR2 are LNHNV and YYDKDF (reference sequence). Turning to this clonotype: Its antigen remains unidentified.

Whole-study findings and limits: These clonotypes also led the CD3+CD56-NKG2C+ fraction in a handful of donors. Each of roughly 6 donors carried dominant NKG2C+ clonotypes accounting for about 1.0-8% of CD8+ T cells.

UMI-tagged 5'RACE template switching yielded the TCR beta cDNA. From its re-call of the 5' RACE reads, TCRdb lists each CDR3 protein once, without DNA. The listing records fewer than 550,000 distinct CDR3 sequences. Sequenced input: blood T cells: a sorted CD56 or NKG2C T cell subset, CD4+ or CD8+ T cells, or bulk PBMC T cells (not recorded which). The chain carries TRBV15 and TRBJ2-7; TCRdb's D call of TRBD2 is untestable without DNA. The TCR sequence derives from a woman aged 50 to 65 in good health. Here the CDR3 reads CATSAPGLAFSYEQYF.